These 23 T cell receptor beta chains were sequenced from one sample in a study of T-cell memory formation after mild COVID-19. In TCRdb, the 5' RACE reads were re-called with MiXCR into one record per CDR3 protein. Of 350,000 or so distinct CDR3 sequences in the sample, more than 20% are singletons; the top ten hold roughly an eighth. The source material was PBMCs or a T cell subset sorted from them (not recorded which). The receptor set was obtained from an adult woman who had mild COVID-19 (a few samples of this study predate the infection). Cell type and time point are not known.

The chain is built from TRBV9 and TRBJ2-2, with 7 bases identical to TRBD2. Per germline, CDR1 SGDLS and CDR2 YYNGEE. V shed 2 bases and J 5 bases; nucleotides not matched to a gene: 3. This CDR3 has 14 residues. Here the CDR3 DNA reads TGTGCCAGCAGCGTGGGAGGGGAGACCGGGGAGCTGTTTTTT. Encoded protein: CASSVGGETGELFF.

The table lists this clonotype with a few counts. The chain couples TRBV12-3 or TRBV12-4 to TRBJ2-7, with 9 bases lining up with TRBD1. V lost 5 bases and J lost 0; bases outside the gene matches: 8. The CDR3 consists of 16 residues. CDR3 region: CASSQRDRVISYEQYF. Here the CDR3 DNA reads TGTGCCAGCAGTCAAAGGGACAGGGTGATCTCCTACGAGCAGTACTTC.

The V gene is TRBV6-5, the J gene TRBJ2-5, with no clear D. With 0 bases removed from V and 7 bases from J, the gap between germline ends came to 12 bases. The germline gives CDR1 MNHEY, CDR2 SVGAGI. The CDR3 is 14 residues long. DNA for the CDR3: TGTGCCAGCAGTTACTCGTCGAGCCTTGGGACCCAGTACTTC. Its translation is CASSYSSSLGTQYF.

The chain has TRBV20-1 and TRBJ2-3, with 11 bases matching TRBD2. CDR1 is DFQATT, CDR2 SNEGSKA, per germline (reference sequence). J was trimmed by 0 bases and V by 5 bases; bases with no gene match: 7. The CDR3 loop spans 16 amino acids. The CDR3 sequence: CSAPGLAEPSTDTQYF. The DNA of the CDR3 is TGCAGTGCTCCGGGACTAGCGGAACCTAGCACAGATACGCAGTATTTT.

This clonotype was detected only a few times. The CDR3 sequence is CASSLGTPPDTQYF. DNA for the CDR3: TGTGCCAGCAGCTTAGGGACCCCCCCCGATACGCAGTATTTT. This chain connects TRBV11-2 to TRBJ2-3, with D hard to call. V shed 1 base and J shed 6 bases, with 11 bases lying between them. The germline V gene has CDR1 SGHAT and CDR2 FQNNGV. The CDR3 is made up of 14 amino acids.

The chain has TRBV4-1 and TRBJ1-1; no firm D call. Germline V gene sequence: CDR1 MGHRA, CDR2 YSYEKL. The V end lost 5 bases, the J end lost 0 bases, and 7 bases lay between the germline ends. CDR3 length: 13 residues. The CDR3 region is CASSFYLNTEAFF. CDR3 sequence (DNA): TGCGCCAGCAGCTTCTACTTGAACACTGAAGCTTTCTTT.

This chain links TRBV5-1 with TRBJ1-1, with unresolved D. The germline V gene encodes CDR1 SGHRS and CDR2 YFSETQ. The CDR3 totals 16 residues. Trimming removed 4 bases from V and 0 bases from J, with 16 bases in between. DNA of the CDR3: TGCGCCAGCAGCCCCGGGATTTTTTCCATGAACACTGAAGCTTTCTTT. Its protein is CASSPGIFSMNTEAFF.

This clonotype has just a few counts. The gene calls are TRBV5-1 and TRBJ1-1; 7 bases map to TRBD1. The V gene end was trimmed by 0 bases and the J gene end by 11 bases; junction bases not matched to a gene: 4. Germline V lookup: CDR1 SGHRS, CDR2 YFSETQ. The CDR3 is 12 residues long. CDR3 coding DNA: TGCGCCAGCAGCTTGGATGGGGGACAGGCTTTCTTT. Translating it yields CASSLDGGQAFF.

This clonotype came up a few times. The rearrangement links TRBV18 to TRBJ2-1, with a possible D match to TRBD1 (5 bases). The germline gives CDR1 KGHSH, CDR2 LQKENI. V shed 3 bases and J shed 10 bases, with 13 bases lying between them. The CDR3 spans 13 residues. The CDR3 DNA sequence: TGTGCCAGCTCACCGGACAATTTCGGCGAGCAGTTCTTC. Amino acid sequence: CASSPDNFGEQFF.

DNA of the CDR3: TGCGCCAGCAGTTACGACAGGGGAGGCGGCTACACCTTC. As protein: CASSYDRGGGYTF. V usage is TRBV5-1 and J usage is TRBJ1-2; TRBD1 matches at 8 bases. CDR3 size: 13 residues. CDR1 and CDR2 from the germline V gene are SGHRS and YFSETQ. V lost 5 bases to trimming and J lost 8 bases; unmatched junction nucleotides: 8.

Only a few counts were recorded for this clonotype. The V gene is TRBV5-1, the J gene TRBJ2-3; maybe TRBD2 (5 bases). The germline gives CDR1 SGHRS, CDR2 YFSETQ. Trimming shortened V by 9 bases and J by 1 base, and 12 bases separated the two germline ends. The CDR3 loop spans 13 amino acids. CDR3 sequence reads: CATRESGTDTQYF. The CDR3 bases are TGCGCCACGAGGGAGTCCGGCACAGATACGCAGTATTTT.

This clonotype was counted ten times or more. The rearrangement joins TRBV20-1 to TRBJ2-1, with a weak D call TRBD2 (5 bases). The germline V gene has CDR1 DFQATT and CDR2 SNEGSKA (reference sequence). The CDR3 runs 12 residues. Trimming stripped 5 bases from V and 3 bases from J, with 8 bases between. For the CDR3, the DNA is TGCAGTGCTCCCCGGGGCTACAATGAGCAGTTCTTC. It codes for CSAPRGYNEQFF.

This clonotype appeared many times. V and J are TRBV29-1 and TRBJ2-3; unclear D gene. The CDR3 extends over 15 amino acids. Germline CDR1 is SQVTM and CDR2 is ANQGSEA. Trimming left V 4 bases short and J 2 bases short, with 16 bases between. This chain's CDR3 is CSVVSLTATTDTQYF. Here the CDR3 DNA reads TGCAGCGTTGTTTCCTTGACGGCCACCACAGATACGCAGTATTTT.

This clonotype was counted only a few times. V and J are TRBV21-1 and TRBJ2-5; TRBD1 reflects the table's D call only, with no check against the DNA. TRBV21-1 is deemed a pseudogene. CDR3 length: 14 amino acids. The CDR3 region is CASSKQTGEETQYF. CDR3 coding DNA: TGTGCCAGCAGCAAACAGACAGGGGAAGAGACCCAGTACTTC.

Worth noting for this clonotype: A much larger clone differs from this one at a single base, so this may be a read error. This chain links TRBV7-8 with TRBJ2-7; 7 bases map to TRBD2. Unmatched junction bases numbered 2, after V lost 4 bases and J lost 2 bases. The CDR3 consists of 13 residues. Germline CDR1 SGHVS, CDR2 FQNEAQ. The chain's CDR3 is CASSSRGAYEQYF. CDR3 coding DNA: TGTGCCAGCAGCTCCCGGGGGGCCTACGAGCAGTACTTC. The variable domain in full, with the rest retrieved from reference TRBV7-8 and TRBJ2-7, is GAGVSQSPRYKVAKRGQDVALRCDPISGHVSLFWYQQALGQGPEFLTYFQNEAQLDKSGLPSDRFFAERPEGSVSTLKIQRTQQEDSAVYLCASSSRGAYEQYFGPGTRLTVT.

The chain employs TRBV12-3 or TRBV12-4 and TRBJ2-2, with D unclear. CDR3 length equals 13 residues. Trimming took 2 bases from V and 6 from J, leaving 7 bases between them. CDR3 DNA sequence: TGTGCCAGCAGTTTATGGGGTGCCGGGGAGCTGTTTTTT. Translation gives CASSLWGAGELFF.

The rearrangement joins TRBV7-9 to TRBJ2-3; TRBD2 is a possible D gene (6 bases). This CDR3 is 17 amino acids long. Trimming removed 2 bases at V and 2 bases at J, with 17 bases between. Germline V gene sequence: CDR1 SEHNR, CDR2 FQNEAQ (reference sequence). The CDR3 region has the DNA TGTGCCAGCAGCTTATCGGGGGTTCAGAGTCCCACAGATACGCAGTATTTT. Protein: CASSLSGVQSPTDTQYF.

This clonotype came up a few times. The J gene is TRBJ2-2, the V gene TRBV9; D gene ambiguous. V gave up 2 bases and J gave up 6 bases, with 20 bases separating them. This CDR3 has 17 amino acids. Germline CDR1 is SGDLS and CDR2 is YYNGEE. The CDR3 DNA is TGTGCCAGCAGCGTGAGCCAGTATGGGGAAACCCCCGGGGAGCTGTTTTTT. Amino acids: CASSVSQYGETPGELFF. Variable domain in full (rest from reference TRBV9 and TRBJ2-2): DSGVTQTPKHLITATGQRVTLRCSPRSGDLSVYWYQQSLDQGLQFLIQYYNGEERAKGNILERFSAQQFPDLHSELNLSSLELGDSALYFCASSVSQYGETPGELFFGEGSRLTVL.

The gene calls are TRBV6-2 or TRBV6-3 and TRBJ2-2; 14 bases align to TRBD2. The germline gives CDR1 MNHEY, CDR2 SVGEGT. V shed 4 bases, J shed 1 base, and the junction held 8 bases outside the gene matches. This CDR3 spans 19 amino acids. CDR3 loop: CASSSRLAGGPRNTGELFF. The DNA for the CDR3 is TGTGCCAGCAGTTCAAGACTAGCGGGAGGGCCGCGGAACACCGGGGAGCTGTTTTTT.

In this sample, this clonotype turned up a few times. The rearrangement joins TRBV7-2 to TRBJ2-3; 10 bases align to TRBD1. Per the germline V gene, CDR1 is SGHTA and CDR2 is FQGNSA. The CDR3 is 14 residues long. Trimming removed 4 bases from V and 14 bases from J; junction bases left unmatched: 12. CDR3 loop: CASSWRKTGGEWYF. The CDR3 DNA reads as TGTGCCAGCAGCTGGAGAAAGACAGGGGGCGAATGGTATTTT.

V is TRBV11-2 and J is TRBJ2-4, with D possibly matching TRBD1 (6 bases). Per germline, CDR1 SGHAT and CDR2 FQNNGV. This CDR3 is built from 15 residues. V dropped 5 bases and J dropped 5 bases, with 16 bases sitting between them. The CDR3 DNA sequence: TGTGCCAGCAGCCGTCGACCAGGGGCCCAAAACATTCAGTACTTC. Translated, it gives CASSRRPGAQNIQYF.

This clonotype was recorded at least ten times. One junction end does not reproduce the germline sequence, and a read error may be involved. This sequence joins TRBV5-1 and TRBJ2-3, with D perhaps TRBD2 (5 bases). The CDR3 has 15 amino acids. The germline V gene encodes CDR1 SGHRS and CDR2 YFSETQ. The CDR3 loop reads CASSLSGTSTDTQYF. As DNA, the CDR3 is TGTGCCAGCAGTTTGAGCGGAACTAGCACAGATACGCAGTATTTT.

This chain uses TRBV18 with TRBJ1-1, with D perhaps TRBD1 (6 bases). CDR3 length: 15 amino acids. CDR1 KGHSH and CDR2 LQKENI come from the germline V gene. V lost 7 bases, J lost 1 base, and 16 bases lay in between. CDR3 protein: CASFQGFERNTEAFF. The CDR3, as DNA: TGTGCCAGCTTCCAGGGGTTTGAGAGGAACACTGAAGCTTTCTTT. Together with reference TRBV18 and TRBJ1-1, the CDR3 gives the full variable domain: NAGVMQNPRHLVRRRGQEARLRCSPMKGHSHVYWYRQLPEEGLKFMVYLQKENIIDESGMPKERFSAEFPKEGPSILRIQQVVRGDSAAYFCASFQGFERNTEAFFGQGTRLTVV.